This note documents a single T cell receptor beta chain sequence. Its antigen is as yet unknown. This specimen belongs to a study of OX40 agonist ivuxolimab in advanced cancers. Any history of autoimmune disease or systemic immunosuppression disqualified patients. This table comes from immunoSEQ multiplex PCR, and its TCRdb copy is limited to in-frame clones, with some not included. The table has fewer than 45,000 clones, more than 70% seen once. Study findings and constraints: Clonal expansion from baseline to week 6 occurred in both CD4+ and CD8+ T cells. At 0.1-3.0 mg/kg, partial responders had clonal expansion among the lowest observed.

J was trimmed by 1 base and V by 5 bases; bases with no gene match: 1. The germline gives CDR1 MNHEY, CDR2 SVGAGI. This CDR3 is 14 amino acids long. This sequence originates from an adult with an advanced solid tumor such as melanoma, head and neck, liver or kidney cancer. The sequencing used CD4+ or CD8+ T cells sorted from blood, collected in a trial of the OX40 agonist ivuxolimab. The chain is built from TRBV6-5 and TRBJ1-1; TRBD1 matches at 10 bases. The CDR3 DNA reads as TGTGCCAGCAGTGGGACAGGGGCGAACACTGAAGCTTTCTTT. Amino acids: CASSGTGANTEAFF.